The 31 T cell receptor beta chains reported below all come from one sample, sequenced in a study of control samples from healthy donors and cancer patients (TCRdb year 2020). The protocol used for the library was the immunoSEQ multiplex PCR assay. The source is immuneACCESS, and TCRdb retained only in-frame sequences with V and J called. Part of the clones is not carried over; for the studies checked, unresolved V genes explain less than half of this, and the remainder is unexplained. This sample has more than 75,000 clones in its table, and about 81% of those were observed once. Under 40% of the sample lies in the top ten. The sample consisted of PBMCs. The receptors come from an older man with lung cancer.

Concerning this clone: Other nucleotide sequences in the sample specify the same CDR3. The chain employs TRBV19 and TRBJ1-3, with D unresolved. From germline, CDR1 is LNHDA and CDR2 SQIVND (reference sequence). The CDR3 has 12 residues. The V gene lost 3 bases and the J gene lost 4 bases, with 4 bases spanning the gap. This CDR3 is CASSMRGNTIYF. CDR3 DNA sequence: TGTGCCAGTAGTATGAGGGGAAACACCATATATTTT.

CDR3 residues: CASSEQGYGYEQYF. CDR3 DNA sequence: TGTGCCAGCAGTGAGCAGGGCTACGGCTACGAGCAGTACTTC. The V and J genes are TRBV2 and TRBJ2-7, with a possible D match to TRBD1 (5 bases). Between the trimmed V and J ends, which lost 3 bases and 3 bases, there was a span of 12 bases. Germline-derived CDR1 and CDR2 are SNHLY and FYNNEI. The CDR3 length is 14 residues.

The rearrangement uses TRBV9 and TRBJ2-5; D unclear. The CDR3 loop spans 14 amino acids. CDR1 is SGDLS, CDR2 YYNGEE, per germline. Between the trimmed V and J ends, which lost 4 bases and 1 base, there was a span of 11 bases. The CDR3 coding sequence is TGTGCCAGCAGCCTCCGCTCCGCCCAAGAGACCCAGTACTTC. This sequence encodes CASSLRSAQETQYF.

J is TRBJ1-5 and V is TRBV7-2; 8 bases align to TRBD1. CDR3 length: 16 residues. CDR1 and CDR2 from the germline V gene are SGHTA and FQGNSA. After removal of 1 base from V and 7 bases from J, the junction contained 9 bases not matched to a gene. The CDR3 bases are TGTGCCAGCAGCTTAGAGGGGGGGCAGGGGGCGCAGCCCCAGCATTTT. It specifies CASSLEGGQGAQPQHF.

The chain recombines TRBV27 with TRBJ1-1; D uncertain. V was cut by 6 bases and J by 1 base, with 12 bases left in between. The CDR3 loop spans 14 amino acids. In germline, CDR1 is MNHEY, CDR2 SMNVEV (reference sequence). In DNA, the CDR3 is TGTGCCAGCAGACCTAGCAGGAGGAACACTGAAGCTTTCTTT. Translated, it gives CASRPSRRNTEAFF.

J is TRBJ1-1 and V is TRBV2; D call uncertain. CDR3 length: 14 amino acids. The V end was cut by 7 bases, the J end by 0 bases, with 12 bases between. Per the germline V gene, CDR1 is SNHLY and CDR2 is FYNNEI. Here the CDR3 DNA reads TGTGCCAGCAAAGGCGGACTTATGAACACTGAAGCTTTCTTT. Protein sequence: CASKGGLMNTEAFF. Together with reference TRBV2 and TRBJ1-1, the CDR3 gives the full variable domain: EPEVTQTPSHQVTQMGQEVILRCVPISNHLYFYWYRQILGQKVEFLVSFYNNEISEKSEIFDDQFSVERPDGSNFTLKIRSTKLEDSAMYFCASKGGLMNTEAFFGQGTRLTVV.

This sequence joins TRBV5-1 and TRBJ2-1, with 11 bases lining up with TRBD2. This CDR3 is 15 amino acids long. Germline V gene lookup returns CDR1 SGHRS and CDR2 YFSETQ. The J segment lost 7 bases and the V segment lost 2 bases, leaving 5 bases of the junction unmatched. The CDR3 is CASSFSGGGANEQFF. The CDR3 DNA reads as TGCGCCAGCAGCTTTAGCGGGGGGGGAGCAAATGAGCAGTTCTTC.

The chain uses TRBV7-8 and TRBJ2-1, with a weak D call TRBD1 (6 bases). This CDR3 has 14 residues. Germline V gives CDR1 SGHVS, CDR2 FQNEAQ. Trimming took 2 bases from V and 8 from J, leaving 13 bases between them. CDR3 sequence (DNA): TGTGCCAGCAGCTTATTAGGCAGGGGAGATGAGCAGTTCTTC. This gives the protein CASSLLGRGDEQFF.

The chain couples TRBV9 to TRBJ1-3, with D perhaps matching TRBD1 (6 bases). This CDR3 comprises 16 residues. CDR1 is SGDLS and CDR2 is YYNGEE in the germline V gene. Deletions cut 4 bases from V and 2 bases from J, with 16 bases between. The CDR3 sequence is CASSTTQGSPGNTIYF. For the CDR3, the DNA is TGTGCCAGCAGCACAACGCAGGGGTCCCCTGGAAACACCATATATTTT.

The V and J genes are TRBV30 and TRBJ1-2; possibly TRBD1 for D (5 bases). CDR1 is GTSNPN, CDR2 SVGIG, per germline (reference sequence). Trimming took 2 bases from V and 6 from J, leaving 10 bases between them. The CDR3 runs 12 residues. This CDR3 reads CAWSLQGDGYTF. The CDR3 DNA reads as TGTGCCTGGAGTCTCCAGGGTGATGGCTACACCTTC.

The V gene is TRBV14, the J gene TRBJ2-7; 8 nucleotides line up with TRBD1. Per germline, CDR1 SGHDN and CDR2 FVKESK. The V segment lost 8 bases and the J segment 3 bases; nucleotides outside the gene matches: 6. The CDR3 has 13 amino acids. The CDR3 bases are TGTGCCAGCCGCAGACAGGGGATCTACGAGCAGTACTTC. Translating it yields CASRRQGIYEQYF.

The genes are TRBV18 and TRBJ2-7, with D perhaps TRBD1 (5 bases). Trimming stripped 6 bases from V and 4 bases from J, with 16 bases between. The CDR3 has 14 amino acids. The germline V gene encodes CDR1 KGHSH and CDR2 LQKENI. The CDR3 loop is CASSPAFQGYEQYF. The CDR3 nucleotides read TGTGCCAGCTCCCCTGCGTTCCAGGGTTACGAGCAGTACTTC. Drawing the rest from reference TRBV18 and TRBJ2-7, the complete variable domain is NAGVMQNPRHLVRRRGQEARLRCSPMKGHSHVYWYRQLPEEGLKFMVYLQKENIIDESGMPKERFSAEFPKEGPSILRIQQVVRGDSAAYFCASSPAFQGYEQYFGPGTRLTVT.

The genes are TRBV10-1 and TRBJ2-2; TRBD1 is a possible D gene (6 bases). The CDR3 length is 16 residues. The germline CDR1 and CDR2 sequences are WNHNN and SYGVQD (reference sequence). Trimming cost V 2 bases and J 3 bases, with 13 bases left between them. The CDR3 DNA is TGCGCCAGCAGTGAGACGGGGAAGGGGGACACCGGGGAGCTGTTTTTT. Protein product: CASSETGKGDTGELFF.

There are a few counts of this clone. The rearrangement joins TRBV6-5 to TRBJ1-3; 8 nucleotides match TRBD1. The J segment lost 2 bases and the V segment lost 10 bases, leaving 7 bases of the junction unmatched. In germline, CDR1 is MNHEY, CDR2 SVGAGI. The CDR3 loop spans 14 amino acids. The chain's CDR3 is CATWTGNPGNTIYF. The CDR3 DNA follows: TGTGCCACCTGGACAGGGAACCCTGGAAACACCATATATTTT.

The table lists this clone with a count of one. V is TRBV6-5 and J is TRBJ2-5, with 12 bases lining up with TRBD2. The junction had 7 bases not matched to a gene; V was cut back by 6 bases and J by 5 bases. There are 15 residues in the CDR3. Germline V gene data show CDR1 as MNHEY and CDR2 as SVGAGI. The CDR3 region is CASRASGGAHETQYF. CDR3 nucleotide sequence: TGTGCCAGCAGGGCTAGCGGGGGGGCCCACGAGACCCAGTACTTC.

The rearrangement links TRBV27 to TRBJ2-7; 12 positions agree with TRBD1. CDR1 and CDR2 (germline): MNHEY, SMNVEV (reference sequence). Losses at the gene ends were 4 bases for V and 7 bases for J; bases not matched to a gene: 14. CDR3 length equals 17 residues. CDR3 sequence: CASSYYPRDRGRREQYF. CDR3 nucleotide sequence: TGTGCCAGCAGTTACTACCCAAGGGACAGGGGGCGCCGGGAGCAGTACTTC.

This rearrangement joins TRBV5-5 to TRBJ2-3; no definite D call. Trimming removed 0 bases from V and 3 bases from J, with 5 bases in between. The CDR3 is made up of 13 amino acids. Germline V gene lookup returns CDR1 SGHKS and CDR2 YYEKEE (reference sequence). The CDR3 loop reads CASSLEGTDTQYF. The DNA for the CDR3 is TGTGCCAGCAGCTTGGAGGGTACAGATACGCAGTATTTT.

J is TRBJ1-1 and V is TRBV19; D is unresolved. The CDR3 runs 14 residues. Germline V CDR1 and CDR2: LNHDA, SQIVND (reference sequence). V gave up 3 bases and J gave up 2 bases, with 10 bases separating them. The CDR3 loop is CASSIRGFNTEAFF. Here the CDR3 DNA reads TGTGCCAGTAGTATTAGAGGTTTTAACACTGAAGCTTTCTTT.

This CDR3 reads CSVVGRGETQYF. The CDR3 DNA sequence: TGCAGCGTCGTCGGGAGGGGAGAGACCCAGTACTTC. This chain joins TRBV29-1 and TRBJ2-5; 8 bases match TRBD2. CDR1 is SQVTM and CDR2 is ANQGSEA in the germline V gene. V shed 6 bases and J 4 bases; nucleotides not matched to a gene: 4. The CDR3 length is 12 residues.

This clone showed up just once. This sample also contains other DNA sequences that code for the same CDR3. This chain connects TRBV3-1 (or the pseudogene TRBV3-2) to TRBJ2-7; 8 bases agree with TRBD2. J was trimmed by 2 bases and V by 11 bases; bases with no gene match: 14. Germline V lookup: CDR1 LGHDT, CDR2 YNNKEL (reference sequence). The length of the CDR3 is 15 residues. CDR3 residues: CAPSPGGGRPYEQYF. DNA of the CDR3: TGTGCCCCCAGCCCGGGGGGGGGACGGCCCTACGAGCAGTACTTC.

The V call is TRBV3-1 (or the pseudogene TRBV3-2), the J call TRBJ2-3; 13 nucleotides line up with TRBD2. V shed 4 bases, J shed 5 bases, and the junction held 6 bases outside the gene matches. The CDR3 covers 16 residues. Germline V lookup: CDR1 LGHDT, CDR2 YNNKEL (reference sequence). The CDR3 here is CASSRTSGGAGDTQYF. The CDR3 coding sequence is TGTGCCAGCAGCCGAACTAGCGGGGGGGCCGGAGATACGCAGTATTTT.

Details on this clone: Other DNA sequences of this sample code for an identical CDR3. The genes are TRBV7-6 and TRBJ2-3; perhaps D is TRBD1 or TRBD2 (6 bases each). V was shortened by 3 bases and J by 4 bases, with 11 bases between the two germline ends. The CDR3 has 14 residues. The germline gives CDR1 SGHVS, CDR2 FNYEAQ. The CDR3 sequence: CASSFGGGADTQYF. CDR3 bases: TGTGCCAGCAGCTTCGGAGGGGGAGCAGATACGCAGTATTTT.

The chain links TRBV4-1 to TRBJ2-2, with TRBD1 matching 9 bases. Germline CDR1 and CDR2: MGHRA and YSYEKL. V trimming: 4 bases; J trimming: 0 bases; junction bases outside the gene matches: 6. CDR3 length: 17 residues. The CDR3, as DNA: TGCGCCAGCAGCCTGGACCGACAGGGGGCGAACACCGGGGAGCTGTTTTTT. Residues: CASSLDRQGANTGELFF.

There are a few counts of this clone. The chain couples TRBV28 to TRBJ1-5, with D possibly being TRBD1 (6 bases). This CDR3 comprises 14 residues. Germline values: CDR1 MDHEN, CDR2 SYDVKM. V lost 6 bases, J lost 7 bases, and 16 bases lay in between. CDR3 DNA sequence: TGTGCCAGCAGGGTGAACAGGGCGGGGCAGCCCCAGCATTTT. This encodes CASRVNRAGQPQHF.

The rearrangement links TRBV10-1 to TRBJ2-5, with D possibly matching TRBD2 (6 bases). CDR3 length: 14 residues. Germline values: CDR1 WNHNN, CDR2 SYGVQD (reference sequence). V lost 3 bases and J lost 3, with 11 bases in between. The CDR3 protein is CASSDSGGKETQYF. The CDR3 region has the DNA TGCGCCAGCAGTGATAGCGGCGGAAAAGAGACCCAGTACTTC.

This clone was seen once. This chain links TRBV5-1 with TRBJ2-3; D is uncertain. Germline CDR1 SGHRS, CDR2 YFSETQ. V was shortened by 1 base and J by 4 bases, with 10 bases between the two germline ends. The CDR3 runs 14 residues. For the CDR3, the DNA is TGCGCCAGCAGCTTGCCCCAAGGAGCAGATACGCAGTATTTT. Amino acids: CASSLPQGADTQYF.

The genes are TRBV10-3 and TRBJ2-7; D unclear. The CDR3 loop spans 13 amino acids. CDR1 is ENHRY, CDR2 SYGVKD, per germline. V lost 6 bases and J 2 bases, leaving 11 bases between the germline ends. This chain's CDR3 is CAIREDGPYEQYF. CDR3 nucleotide sequence: TGTGCCATCAGAGAGGACGGGCCCTACGAGCAGTACTTC.

This clone has only a few counts. As DNA, the CDR3 is TGTGCCAGCAGTTACAGGCTGGGGAGAAACAGTTCACCCCTCCACTTT. This codes for CASSYRLGRNSSPLHF. The chain combines TRBV6-5 with TRBJ1-6; D gene unclear. CDR3 length: 16 amino acids. Germline-derived CDR1 and CDR2 are MNHEY and SVGAGI. With 2 bases removed from V and 9 bases from J, the gap between germline ends came to 17 bases.

The rearrangement joins TRBV30 to TRBJ2-7; D may be TRBD1 (6 bases). Germline V gene lookup returns CDR1 GTSNPN and CDR2 SVGIG (reference sequence). V lost 5 bases and J lost 0, with 8 bases in between. This CDR3 has 12 residues. CDR3 amino acids: CAWGQHSYEQYF. In nucleotides, the CDR3 is TGTGCCTGGGGACAGCACTCCTACGAGCAGTACTTC.

The chain recombines TRBV12-3 or TRBV12-4 with TRBJ1-1, with D unresolved. Deletions cut 3 bases from V and 6 bases from J, with 8 bases between. The CDR3 length is 12 residues. Written as DNA, the CDR3 is TGTGCCAGCAGTTTTTTGGGCCCTGAAGCTTTCTTT. Protein product: CASSFLGPEAFF.

This clone was counted ten times or more. The J gene is TRBJ2-7, the V gene TRBV5-4; D may be TRBD2 (5 bases). The CDR3 has 14 residues. The V gene lost 4 bases and the J gene lost 0 bases, with 11 bases spanning the gap. Germline V gene lookup returns CDR1 SGHNT and CDR2 YYREEE (reference sequence). DNA for the CDR3: TGTGCCAGCAGCCGAAGCGGATTCTCCTACGAGCAGTACTTC. It yields the protein CASSRSGFSYEQYF.